The source of this T cell receptor beta chain is a study of technical replicates of blood from several donors. The V segment lost 3 bases and the J segment 1 base; nucleotides outside the gene matches: 13. CDR3 size: 19 residues. Germline V CDR1 and CDR2: MNHNS, SASEGT. Some clones are missing from TCRdb's copy, which holds only in-frame ones; the method was immunoSEQ multiplex PCR. The sample lists approximately 87,000 clones; about 90% were seen once. The V call is TRBV6-1, the J call TRBJ2-1; 9 bases map to TRBD1. This clonotype originated in a human donor in good health. Some clones in this sample may be carry-over from other donors' samples. The sample was T cells isolated from PBMCs. CDR3 sequence: CASSDFGTGKFDSYNEQFF. The CDR3 bases are TGTGCCAGCAGTGATTTTGGGACAGGGAAATTCGATTCCTACAATGAGCAGTTCTTC.